A selection of T cell receptor beta chains follows, all from one sample in a study of CD8+CD57+ T cells in acquired aplastic anemia. TCRdb re-analysed the reads in MiXCR, keeping a single row per CDR3 protein. The top ten hold approximately 15% of the sample, which has fewer than 250,000 distinct CDR3 sequences, less than 70% seen once. The sequenced sample consisted of sorted CD4+, CD8+, or CD8+CD57+ T cells (not recorded which) from PBMCs. Source of these receptors: a human donor in good health, serving as a control. Each CDR3 is given with its conserved first and last residue. D genes are given only for firm matches. Clone size is given for some rows only: seen once, a few or many times, or a class if the clone is expanded.

abundance: many; j_gene: TRBJ1-5; v_gene: TRBV20-1; d_gene: NA; CDR3nt: TGCAGTGCTAGGGGAAATAGCAATCAGCCCCAGCATTTT; CDR3aa: CSARGNSNQPQHF
abundance: NA; j_gene: TRBJ2-2; v_gene: TRBV7-9; d_gene: NA; CDR3nt: TGTGCCAGCAGCCGAAGGCTAGCGAGTACCGGGGAGCTGTTTTTT; CDR3aa: CASSRRLASTGELFF
abundance: NA; j_gene: TRBJ2-5; v_gene: TRBV7-2; d_gene: NA; CDR3nt: TGTGCCAGCAGCTTATTTTCGGTCAGGGAGGAGACCCAGTACTTC; CDR3aa: CASSLFSVREETQYF
abundance: NA; j_gene: TRBJ2-3; v_gene: TRBV29-1; d_gene: NA; CDR3nt: TGCAGCGTTGAAGGGGCTAGCGTGGGGACAGATACGCAGTATTTT; CDR3aa: CSVEGASVGTDTQYF
abundance: many; j_gene: TRBJ1-5; v_gene: TRBV6-2/TRBV6-3; d_gene: TRBD1; CDR3nt: TGTGCCAGCAGTTACAGGGGACAGATTTATAGCAATCAGCCCCAGCATTTT; CDR3aa: CASSYRGQIYSNQPQHF
abundance: many; j_gene: TRBJ1-2; v_gene: TRBV19; d_gene: NA; CDR3nt: TGTGCCAGTAGTATTGGGACACCAAGTTATGGCTACACCTTC; CDR3aa: CASSIGTPSYGYTF
abundance: NA; j_gene: TRBJ1-6; v_gene: TRBV12-3/TRBV12-4; d_gene: NA; CDR3nt: TGTGCCAGCAGTCGGCGGGGGGCGGAAGGTTCACCCCTCCACTTT; CDR3aa: CASSRRGAEGSPLHF
abundance: many; j_gene: TRBJ2-4; v_gene: TRBV20-1; d_gene: TRBD2; CDR3nt: TGCAGTGCTTCCCTAGCGGGGGTCGGATACATTCAGTACTTC; CDR3aa: CSASLAGVGYIQYF
abundance: many; j_gene: TRBJ1-5; v_gene: TRBV20-1; d_gene: NA; CDR3nt: TGCAGTGCTAGCCCAAGACAAAACAATCAGCCCCAGCATTTT; CDR3aa: CSASPRQNNQPQHF
abundance: many; j_gene: TRBJ1-1; v_gene: TRBV20-1; d_gene: NA; CDR3nt: TGCAGTGCTAGAGGTCGACGCGGATACACTGAAGCTTTCTTT; CDR3aa: CSARGRRGYTEAFF
abundance: NA; j_gene: TRBJ2-2; v_gene: TRBV19; d_gene: NA; CDR3nt: TGTGCCAGTAGTATAGGGGTCGGGAACACCGGGGAGCTGTTTTTT; CDR3aa: CASSIGVGNTGELFF
abundance: NA; j_gene: TRBJ1-1; v_gene: TRBV29-1; d_gene: TRBD1; CDR3nt: TGCAGCCCCCAGGGCAGGGGGTCCGGAACTTTCTTT; CDR3aa: CSPQGRGSGTFF
abundance: NA; j_gene: TRBJ1-5; v_gene: TRBV30; d_gene: NA; CDR3nt: TGTGCCTGGAGCCGAGATAGCAATCAGCCCCAGCATTTT; CDR3aa: CAWSRDSNQPQHF
abundance: NA; j_gene: TRBJ2-5; v_gene: TRBV11-1; d_gene: TRBD1; CDR3nt: TGTGCCAGCAGCTTGGACAGGGGGCGGGAGACCCAGTACTTC; CDR3aa: CASSLDRGRETQYF
abundance: few; j_gene: TRBJ1-2; v_gene: TRBV27; d_gene: NA; CDR3nt: TGTGCCAGCAGTTCGGTCAACTATGGTGGCTACACCTTC; CDR3aa: CASSSVNYGGYTF
abundance: NA; j_gene: TRBJ1-2; v_gene: TRBV19; d_gene: NA; CDR3nt: TGTGCCAGTAGGAAGTCCATTTATGGCTACACCTTC; CDR3aa: CASRKSIYGYTF
abundance: NA; j_gene: TRBJ2-7; v_gene: TRBV15; d_gene: NA; CDR3nt: TGTGCCACCAGCAGACCCCACCCCACCCTAGCCTACGAGCAGTACTTC; CDR3aa: CATSRPHPTLAYEQYF
abundance: many; j_gene: TRBJ2-5; v_gene: TRBV7-2; d_gene: NA; CDR3nt: TGTGCCAGCAGCTTCCGAATAAAAGAGACCCAGTACTTC; CDR3aa: CASSFRIKETQYF
abundance: NA; j_gene: TRBJ2-7; v_gene: TRBV20-1; d_gene: TRBD1; CDR3nt: TGCAGTGCCCTCCGGGGACAGGGCCAACGGGAGCAGTACTTC; CDR3aa: CSALRGQGQREQYF
abundance: many; j_gene: TRBJ1-5; v_gene: TRBV7-8; d_gene: TRBD1; CDR3nt: TGTGCCAGCGGGGAGGGACAGGGCGGAAATCAGCCCCAGCATTTT; CDR3aa: CASGEGQGGNQPQHF